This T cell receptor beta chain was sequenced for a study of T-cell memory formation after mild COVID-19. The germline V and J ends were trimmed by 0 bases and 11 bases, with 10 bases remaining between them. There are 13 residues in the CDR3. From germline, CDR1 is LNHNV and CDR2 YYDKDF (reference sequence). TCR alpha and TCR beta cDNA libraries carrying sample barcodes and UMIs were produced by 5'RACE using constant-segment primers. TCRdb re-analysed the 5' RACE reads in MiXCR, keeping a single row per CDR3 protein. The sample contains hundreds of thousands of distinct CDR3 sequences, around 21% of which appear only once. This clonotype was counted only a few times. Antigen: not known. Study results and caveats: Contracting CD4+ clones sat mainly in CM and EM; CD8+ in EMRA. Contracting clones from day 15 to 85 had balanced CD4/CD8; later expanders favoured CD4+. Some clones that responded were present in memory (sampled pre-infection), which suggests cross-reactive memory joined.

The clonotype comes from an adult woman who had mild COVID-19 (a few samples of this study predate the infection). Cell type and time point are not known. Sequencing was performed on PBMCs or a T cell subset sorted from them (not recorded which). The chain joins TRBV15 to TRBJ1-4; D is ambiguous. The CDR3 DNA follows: TGTGCCACCAGCAGAGATATGGCAGCCAAACTGTTTTTT. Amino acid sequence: CATSRDMAAKLFF.